Listed below are T cell receptor beta chains from one sample, sequenced in a study of T cells in Graves' hyperthyroidism and ophthalmopathy. MiXCR, run by TCRdb on the multiplex PCR reads, gives a single entry per CDR3 protein. The sample records some 530,000 distinct CDR3 sequences, approximately 23% being singletons. Input material: blood. The receptors were sampled from a woman between 65 and 79 years old with Graves' ophthalmopathy. Each CDR3 is given with its conserved first and last residue. A D gene is named only where the DNA matches it firmly. Part of the rows lack a size; the others show once, few, many or a class for expanded clones.

D	size	V	J	CDR3	DNA
.	few	TRBV11-3	TRBJ1-4	CASSLKKQDEKLFF	TGTGCCAGCAGCTTAAAGAAGCAGGATGAAAAACTGTTTTTT
TRBD1	few	TRBV7-2	TRBJ2-5	CASSPRTGAQETQYF	TGTGCCAGCAGCCCCCGGACAGGGGCACAAGAGACCCAGTACTTC
.	few	TRBV11-2	TRBJ1-6	CASSLDRIETSPLHF	TGTGCCAGCAGCTTAGATCGGATTGAGACATCACCCCTCCACTTT
.	.	TRBV18	TRBJ2-1	CASSPPISGSSYNEQFF	TGTGCCAGCTCACCTCCAATCAGCGGTAGCTCCTACAATGAGCAGTTCTTC
TRBD2	.	TRBV3-1	TRBJ2-7	CASSPGLAGGDHEQYF	TGTGCCAGCAGCCCGGGACTAGCGGGAGGGGACCACGAGCAGTACTTC
TRBD2	many	TRBV2	TRBJ2-7	CASMRREGLHEQYF	TGTGCCAGCATGAGGCGGGAGGGGCTCCACGAGCAGTACTTC
.	many	TRBV28	TRBJ1-2	CATALGPANYGYTF	TGTGCCACAGCACTTGGGCCAGCTAACTATGGCTACACCTTC
.	few	TRBV19	TRBJ1-2	CASSASFQSNYGYTF	TGTGCCAGTAGTGCAAGCTTCCAGTCTAACTATGGTTACACCTTC
TRBD1	few	TRBV20-1	TRBJ1-4	CSASQGATNEKLFF	TGCAGTGCTAGTCAGGGGGCAACTAATGAAAAACTGTTTTTT
.	.	TRBV9	TRBJ2-1	CASSVENEQFF	TGTGCCAGCAGCGTAGAAAATGAGCAGTTCTTC
.	.	TRBV7-2	TRBJ1-4	CASSLETGARGKLFF	TGTGCCAGCAGCTTAGAGACGGGCGCCCGAGGAAAACTGTTTTTT
.	.	TRBV5-6	TRBJ2-1	CASSLLRESSYNEQFF	TGTGCCAGCAGCTTACTGCGAGAAAGCTCCTACAATGAGCAGTTCTTC
.	few	TRBV7-2	TRBJ1-6	CASSLVGRVSPLHF	TGTGCCAGCAGCTTAGTCGGGAGGGTTTCACCCCTCCACTTT
TRBD2	few	TRBV5-6	TRBJ2-7	CASSFGGTSVYEQYF	TGTGCCAGCAGCTTTGGAGGGACTAGCGTCTACGAGCAGTACTTC
TRBD1	.	TRBV6-1	TRBJ1-5	CASSDGQGQGQPQHF	TGTGCCAGCAGTGACGGACAGGGACAAGGTCAGCCCCAGCATTTT
.	.	TRBV18	TRBJ2-1	CASSPTYNEQFF	TGTGCCAGCTCACCAACCTACAATGAGCAGTTCTTC
.	few	TRBV6-1	TRBJ1-1	CASSYRTENTEAFF	TGTGCCAGCAGTTACCGGACGGAGAACACTGAAGCTTTCTTT
.	.	TRBV19	TRBJ1-5	CASKSPHAGVNQPQHF	TGTGCCAGTAAAAGCCCCCATGCAGGGGTTAATCAGCCCCAGCATTTT
TRBD1	.	TRBV4-1	TRBJ2-1	CASSPDRAPYNEQFF	TGCGCCAGCAGCCCAGACAGGGCCCCCTACAATGAGCAGTTCTTC
.	.	TRBV3-1	TRBJ1-2	CASSQEHYGYTF	TGTGCCAGCAGCCAAGAGCACTATGGCTACACCTTC
.	.	TRBV20-1	TRBJ2-3	CSARYGSTDTQYF	TGCAGTGCTAGATATGGCTCAACAGATACGCAGTATTTT
.	.	TRBV7-9	TRBJ2-5	CASRQDSQETQYF	TGTGCCAGCAGACAAGACAGTCAGGAGACCCAGTACTTC
.	.	TRBV4-1	TRBJ1-5	CASSQVLNSNQPQHF	TGCGCCAGCAGCCAAGTTCTTAATAGCAATCAGCCCCAGCATTTT
.	.	TRBV7-9	TRBJ1-2	CASSWSDRLNYGYTF	TGTGCCAGCAGCTGGTCCGACAGGTTGAACTATGGCTACACCTTC
.	.	TRBV3-1	TRBJ1-2	CASSQLRDGYTF	TGTGCCAGCAGCCAGCTTAGGGATGGCTACACCTTC
.	many	TRBV20-1	TRBJ2-2	CSARDRGNTGELFF	TGCAGTGCTAGAGATCGAGGAAACACCGGGGAGCTGTTTTTT
TRBD2	.	TRBV7-2	TRBJ2-1	CASSPGTIKQFF	TGTGCCAGCAGCCCCGGGACTATTAAACAGTTCTTC
.	many	TRBV12-3/TRBV12-4	TRBJ2-1	CASSPGSGDYNEQFF	TGTGCCAGCAGTCCTGGTAGTGGGGACTACAATGAGCAGTTCTTC
.	.	TRBV28	TRBJ1-6	CASSFGAGSPLHF	TGTGCCAGCAGCTTTGGAGCGGGTTCACCCCTCCACTTT
.	many	TRBV11-2	TRBJ2-2	CASSSQGNTGELFF	TGTGCCAGCAGCTCACAGGGGAACACCGGGGAGCTGTTTTTT
TRBD2	.	TRBV6-5	TRBJ2-1	CASSYSSLGSGSSYNEQFF	TGTGCCAGCAGTTACTCGAGTTTGGGTAGCGGGAGCTCCTACAATGAGCAGTTCTTC
TRBD1	.	TRBV19	TRBJ1-5	CASTEVEGAQPQHF	TGTGCCAGTACCGAAGTGGAGGGGGCTCAGCCCCAGCATTTT
.	.	TRBV10-3	TRBJ1-2	CAISAGDYGYTF	TGTGCCATCAGTGCGGGCGACTATGGCTACACCTTC
.	.	TRBV7-2	TRBJ1-3	CASSHTPPGGSSGNTIYF	TGTGCCAGCAGCCACACCCCTCCGGGAGGGAGCTCTGGAAACACCATATATTTT
TRBD1	.	TRBV30	TRBJ1-2	CAWSVPGGNYGYTF	TGTGCCTGGAGTGTACCAGGGGGGAACTATGGCTACACCTTC
TRBD2	many	TRBV12-3/TRBV12-4	TRBJ2-7	CASSLSGISSYEQYF	TGTGCCAGCAGTCTTAGCGGGATTAGCTCCTACGAGCAGTACTTC
.	.	TRBV6-6	TRBJ2-2	CASSYSAGANTGELFF	TGTGCCAGCAGTTACTCGGCAGGGGCGAACACCGGGGAGCTGTTTTTT
.	.	TRBV5-5	TRBJ2-1	CASSWDGTGQFF	TGTGCCAGCAGCTGGGACGGGACGGGGCAGTTCTTC
TRBD1	.	TRBV5-1	TRBJ2-7	CASSGGDRVAYEQYF	TGCGCCAGCAGCGGCGGGGACAGGGTGGCCTACGAGCAGTACTTC
TRBD2	many	TRBV10-3	TRBJ2-3	CAIRGDSGRTTDTQYF	TGTGCCATCAGGGGGGATAGCGGGAGGACCACAGATACGCAGTATTTT
.	.	TRBV6-5	TRBJ2-2	CASGLRNTGELFF	TGTGCCAGCGGTTTGCGGAACACCGGGGAGCTGTTTTTT